This TCR beta chain stems from a study of blood T cell repertoires in COVID-19 (dated by TCRdb to the early 2020s). With respect to the entire study: Samples from collaborators originated in the United States, Italy and Spain and spanned both the acute and convalescent phases of COVID-19. The dataset comprised deeply sampled blood TCRbeta repertoires from subjects exposed to, actively infected with, or recovered from COVID-19. The samples were drawn from two sources: the first 160 participants of the ongoing ImmuneRACE study, and fewer than 1,500 subjects contributed by 6 global collaborators. The prospective study material was composed of cDNA or gDNA derived from T cells, B-cell-depleted T cells, or PBMCs. The repertoires were made available in a free public database intended to serve as a resource for research on the immune response to SARS-CoV-2. Nearly every sample came with metadata listing a de-identified subject ID, COVID-19 status, age in years and sex. Where available, HLA class I and class II types were obtained from metadata supplied by the sample provider rather than from assay-based typing.

The immunoSEQ Assay, a bias-controlled multiplex PCR, was used to amplify TCRbeta CDR3 regions from genomic DNA. As for the authors' bioinformatics: Nucleated cell counts per sample were estimated from amplification of reference gene primers within the assay. To quantify the absolute abundance of each unique TCRbeta CDR3 rearrangement, sequence reads were collapsed and filtered. For each sample, productive Simpson clonality was calculated as the square root of Simpson's diversity index across productive rearrangements. What TCRdb holds here is the immuneACCESS table cut down to in-frame rearrangements. Part of the clones is not present; checked against another copy, under half of the missing clones reflect an unresolved V gene, and the others are unexplained. V and J calls and clone size are given by that table; D and trimming were obtained from the DNA. This sample lists 80,000 to 95,000 clones; around 86% were detected once. In total, the top ten clones hold roughly 3.5% of the sample.

The study at large found these results: How much clinical and demographic metadata was included differed by source and by participant, and the metadata was provided uncurated.

CDR1 and CDR2, per the germline V gene (reference sequence), are LGHDT and YNNKEL. The CDR3 covers 19 residues, taking in both the cysteine and the phenylalanine. Just the 57-base CDR3 DNA is kept, in frame starting at base 1. The germline ends are 27 bases apart after V is trimmed by 0 bases and J by 6 bases. This clone was seen only a few times. No cognate antigen has been identified for it. No qualities accompany the bases; no much larger clone lies one base away. Whole blood was collected in K2EDTA tubes by collaborating institutions according to the institutions' own protocols. For TCRbeta analysis, collaborator samples were shipped as frozen whole blood, as isolated PBMCs, or as DNA extracted from either sample type.

Source material: peripheral blood. Here the chain combines TRBV3-1 (or the pseudogene TRBV3-2) and TRBJ2-7, and the D gene may be TRBD2, 6 bases matching. The clonotype originates from a woman aged 70-85 years with acute or convalescent COVID-19. The DNA sequence is TGTGCCAGCAGCCAAGACGTTGGCGGCGTTCTGCGGGAAGGCGGCGAGCAGTACTTC. It is translated as CASSQDVGGVLREGGEQYF.